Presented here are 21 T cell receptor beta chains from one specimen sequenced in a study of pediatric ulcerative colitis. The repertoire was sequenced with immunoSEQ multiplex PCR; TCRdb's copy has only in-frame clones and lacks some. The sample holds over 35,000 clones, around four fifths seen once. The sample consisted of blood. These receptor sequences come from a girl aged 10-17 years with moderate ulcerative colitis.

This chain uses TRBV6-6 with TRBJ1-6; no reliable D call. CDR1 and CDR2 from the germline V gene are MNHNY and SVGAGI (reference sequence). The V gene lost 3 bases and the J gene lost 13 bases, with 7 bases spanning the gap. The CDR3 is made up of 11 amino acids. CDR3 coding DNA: TGTGCCAGCAGTTATAGGCCGCCCCTCCACTTT. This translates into CASSYRPPLHF.

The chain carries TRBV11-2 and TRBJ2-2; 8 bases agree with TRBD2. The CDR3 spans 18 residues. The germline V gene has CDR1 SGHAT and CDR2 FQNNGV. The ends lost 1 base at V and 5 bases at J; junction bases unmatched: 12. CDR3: CASSLGPAGVLRTGELFF. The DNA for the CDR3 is TGTGCCAGCAGCTTAGGTCCAGCGGGAGTTCTGAGGACCGGGGAGCTGTTTTTT.

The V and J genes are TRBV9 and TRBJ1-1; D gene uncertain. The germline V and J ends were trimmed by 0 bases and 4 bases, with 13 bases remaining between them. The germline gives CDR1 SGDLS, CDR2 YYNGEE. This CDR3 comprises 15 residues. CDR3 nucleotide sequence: TGTGCCAGCAGCGTAGGAACGACCCGGGGCACTGAAGCTTTCTTT. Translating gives CASSVGTTRGTEAFF.

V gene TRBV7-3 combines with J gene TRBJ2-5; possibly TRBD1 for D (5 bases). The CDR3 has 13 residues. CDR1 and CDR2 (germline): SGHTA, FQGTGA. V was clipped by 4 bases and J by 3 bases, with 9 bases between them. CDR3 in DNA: TGTGCCAGCAGCTGGGTAGGGGAAGAGACCCAGTACTTC. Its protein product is CASSWVGEETQYF.

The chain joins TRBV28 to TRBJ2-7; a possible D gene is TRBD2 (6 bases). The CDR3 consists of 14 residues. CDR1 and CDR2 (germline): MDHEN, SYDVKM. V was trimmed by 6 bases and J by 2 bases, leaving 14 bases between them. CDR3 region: CASSSGDSPYEQYF. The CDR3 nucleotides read TGTGCCAGCAGCTCGGGAGACAGTCCCTACGAGCAGTACTTC.

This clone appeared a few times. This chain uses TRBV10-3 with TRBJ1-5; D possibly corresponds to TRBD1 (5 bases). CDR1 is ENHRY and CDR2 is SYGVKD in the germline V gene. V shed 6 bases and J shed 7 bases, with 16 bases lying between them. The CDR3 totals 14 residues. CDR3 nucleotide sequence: TGTGCCATCAGGAGGGACGGGCCCCGACAGCCCCAGCATTTT. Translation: CAIRRDGPRQPQHF.

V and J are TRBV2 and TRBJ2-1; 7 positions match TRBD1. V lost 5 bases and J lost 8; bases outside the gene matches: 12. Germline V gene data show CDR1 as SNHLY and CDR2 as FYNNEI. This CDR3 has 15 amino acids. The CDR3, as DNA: TGTGCCAGCAGTTGGGCGAGACAGGGAAAATATGAGCAGTTCTTC. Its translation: CASSWARQGKYEQFF.

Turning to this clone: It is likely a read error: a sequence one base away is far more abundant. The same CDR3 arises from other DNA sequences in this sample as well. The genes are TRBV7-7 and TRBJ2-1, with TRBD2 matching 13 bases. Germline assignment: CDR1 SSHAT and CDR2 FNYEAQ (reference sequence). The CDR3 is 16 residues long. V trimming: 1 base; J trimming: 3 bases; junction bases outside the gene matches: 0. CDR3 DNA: TGTGCCAGCAGCTTAGGGACTAGCGGGGGCTACAATGAGCAGTTCTTC. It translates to CASSLGTSGGYNEQFF.

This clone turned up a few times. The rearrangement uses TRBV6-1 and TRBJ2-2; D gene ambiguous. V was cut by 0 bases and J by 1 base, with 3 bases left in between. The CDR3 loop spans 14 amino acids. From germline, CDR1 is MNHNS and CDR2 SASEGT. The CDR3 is CASSEARNTGELFF. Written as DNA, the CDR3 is TGTGCCAGCAGTGAAGCGAGGAACACCGGGGAGCTGTTTTTT.

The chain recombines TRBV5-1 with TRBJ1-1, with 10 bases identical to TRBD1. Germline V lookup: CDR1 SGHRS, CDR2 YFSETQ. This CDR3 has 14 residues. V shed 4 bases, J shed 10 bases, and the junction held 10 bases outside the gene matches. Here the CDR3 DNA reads TGCGCCAGCAGCACGGAAGACAGGGGGCGCCGAGCTTTCTTT. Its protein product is CASSTEDRGRRAFF.

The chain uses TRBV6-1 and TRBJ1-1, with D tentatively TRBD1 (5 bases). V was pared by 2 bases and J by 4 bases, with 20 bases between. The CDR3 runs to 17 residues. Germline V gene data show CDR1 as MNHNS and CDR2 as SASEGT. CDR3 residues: CASSEPPGGVFVTEAFF. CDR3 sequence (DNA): TGTGCCAGCAGTGAACCCCCGGGAGGGGTCTTTGTCACTGAAGCTTTCTTT.

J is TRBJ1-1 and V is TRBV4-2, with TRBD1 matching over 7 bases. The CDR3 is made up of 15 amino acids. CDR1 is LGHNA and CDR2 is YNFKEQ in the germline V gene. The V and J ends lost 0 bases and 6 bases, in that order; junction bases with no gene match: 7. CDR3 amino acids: CASSQDLQGVPEAFF. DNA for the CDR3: TGTGCCAGCAGCCAAGATCTCCAGGGGGTCCCTGAAGCTTTCTTT.

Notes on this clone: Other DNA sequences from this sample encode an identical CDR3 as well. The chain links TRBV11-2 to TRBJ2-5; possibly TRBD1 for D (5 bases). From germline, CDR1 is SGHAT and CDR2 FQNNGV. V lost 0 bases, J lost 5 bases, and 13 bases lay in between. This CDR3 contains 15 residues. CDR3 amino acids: CASSLDSTGRETQYF. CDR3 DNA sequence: TGTGCCAGCAGCTTAGACAGCACAGGACGGGAGACCCAGTACTTC.

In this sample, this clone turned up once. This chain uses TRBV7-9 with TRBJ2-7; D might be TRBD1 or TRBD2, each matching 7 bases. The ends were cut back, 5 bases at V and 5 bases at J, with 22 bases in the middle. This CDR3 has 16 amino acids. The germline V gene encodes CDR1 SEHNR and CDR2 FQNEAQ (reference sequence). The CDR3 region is CASSLPEGGGRHEQYF. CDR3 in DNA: TGTGCCAGCAGCCTACCTGAGGGAGGGGGCAGGCACGAGCAGTACTTC.

Here the CDR3 reads CASSLVGGRYEQYF. In DNA form, the CDR3 reads TGTGCCAGCAGCTTAGTCGGGGGACGGTACGAGCAGTACTTC. The chain links TRBV11-2 to TRBJ2-7; D is perhaps TRBD2 (6 bases). The V end was cut by 1 base, the J end by 4 bases, with 11 bases between. CDR3 size: 14 residues. Germline lookup yields CDR1 SGHAT and CDR2 FQNNGV.

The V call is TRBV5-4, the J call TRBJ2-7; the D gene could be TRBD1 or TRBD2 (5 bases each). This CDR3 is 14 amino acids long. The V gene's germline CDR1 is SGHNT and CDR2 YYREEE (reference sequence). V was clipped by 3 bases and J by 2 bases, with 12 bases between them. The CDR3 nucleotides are TGTGCCAGCAGCTGGGGCCGGGGTACCTACGAGCAGTACTTC. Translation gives CASSWGRGTYEQYF.

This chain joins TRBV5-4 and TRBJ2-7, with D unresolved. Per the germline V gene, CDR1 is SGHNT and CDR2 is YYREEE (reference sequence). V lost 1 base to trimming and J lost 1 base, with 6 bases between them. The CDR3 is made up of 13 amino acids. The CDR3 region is CASSLWDSYEQYF. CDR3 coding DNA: TGTGCCAGCAGCTTGTGGGATTCCTACGAGCAGTACTTC.

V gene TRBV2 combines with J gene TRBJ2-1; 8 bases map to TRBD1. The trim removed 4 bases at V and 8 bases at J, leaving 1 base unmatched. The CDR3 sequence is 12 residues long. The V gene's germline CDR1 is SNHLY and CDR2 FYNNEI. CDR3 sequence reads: CASSVDRDEQFF. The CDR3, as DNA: TGTGCCAGCAGTGTGGACAGGGATGAGCAGTTCTTC.

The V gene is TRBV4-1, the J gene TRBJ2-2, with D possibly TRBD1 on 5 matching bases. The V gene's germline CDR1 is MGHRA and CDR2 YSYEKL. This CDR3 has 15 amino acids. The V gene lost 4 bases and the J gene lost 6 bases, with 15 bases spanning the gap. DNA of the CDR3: TGCGCCAGCAGCCCGACCCAGGGAACTCCCGGGGAGCTGTTTTTT. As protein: CASSPTQGTPGELFF.

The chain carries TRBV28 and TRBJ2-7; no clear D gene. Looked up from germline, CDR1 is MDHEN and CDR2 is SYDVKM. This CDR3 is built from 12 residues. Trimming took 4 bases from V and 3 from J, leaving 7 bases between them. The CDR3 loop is CASSSWSYEQYF. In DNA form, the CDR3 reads TGTGCCAGCAGTTCTTGGAGCTACGAGCAGTACTTC.

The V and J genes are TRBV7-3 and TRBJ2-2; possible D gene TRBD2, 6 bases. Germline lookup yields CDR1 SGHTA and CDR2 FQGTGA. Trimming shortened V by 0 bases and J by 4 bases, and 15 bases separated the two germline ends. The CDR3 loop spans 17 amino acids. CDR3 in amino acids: CASSLTVEERVTGELFF. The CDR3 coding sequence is TGTGCCAGCAGCTTAACGGTGGAGGAGCGGGTCACCGGGGAGCTGTTTTTT.